This T cell receptor (beta chain) was recovered during a study of blood T cell repertoires in COVID-19. About the research overall: Sources were T cells, B-cell-depleted T cells, or PBMCs; the material itself was cDNA or gDNA.

There are 12 residues in the CDR3. V gave up 3 bases and J gave up 11 bases, with 14 bases separating them. From germline, CDR1 is SQVTM and CDR2 ANQGSEA. Original methodology: The assay estimated nucleated cells by amplifying reference gene primers. The repertoire was sequenced with immunoSEQ multiplex PCR; TCRdb's copy has only in-frame clones and lacks some. V, J and clone size are taken as reported in that table, and D and trimming were inferred from the DNA itself. The data show roughly 400,000 clones, 90% to 95% seen once. Membership in each cohort depended on participant-reported clinical history.

The V call is TRBV29-1, the J call TRBJ1-5; possible D gene TRBD1, 5 bases. The TCR sequence derives from a woman aged 35 to 49 who had been exposed to COVID-19. Specimen: PBMCs or T cells enriched from blood (not recorded which). The CDR3 nucleotides are TGCAGCGTTGAGGTGCCGGGGGGATCCCAGCATTTT. Translated: CSVEVPGGSQHF.